The 30 T cell receptor beta chains given below trace back to one sample, sequenced in a study of blood T cell repertoires in COVID-19. The method was immunoSEQ multiplex PCR; TCRdb's version includes in-frame clones alone and lacks a portion of them. The sample has roughly 150,000 clones; around 85% are singletons. The sequenced sample was peripheral blood. Receptors originate from a man between 60 and 75 years old with active or convalescent COVID-19.

This chain uses TRBV21-1 with TRBJ1-1. TRBV21-1 is noted as a pseudogene. The length of the CDR3 is 14 residues. CDR3 in amino acids: CASAPLGEATEAFF. The CDR3 DNA sequence: TGTGCCAGCGCCCCGCTCGGGGAGGCCACTGAAGCTTTCTTT.

The chain is built from TRBV5-6 and TRBJ2-2; 8 nucleotides agree with TRBD2. V was clipped by 5 bases and J by 8 bases; unmatched bases: 14. The length of the CDR3 is 16 residues. CDR1 and CDR2 (germline): SGHDT, YYEEEE. In DNA form, the CDR3 reads TGTGCCAGCAGTTCCGTACCGGGACTAGTAATTGGGGAGCTGTTTTTT. It is translated as CASSSVPGLVIGELFF.

V gene TRBV28 combines with J gene TRBJ1-4; tentatively, D is TRBD1 (6 bases). V was pared by 1 base and J by 4 bases, with 13 bases between. The CDR3 sequence is 16 residues long. In germline, CDR1 is MDHEN, CDR2 SYDVKM. In nucleotides, the CDR3 is TGTGCCAGCAGTTTATCTGGGGGCACGGGTAATGAAAAACTGTTTTTT. This translates into CASSLSGGTGNEKLFF.

The rearrangement uses TRBV7-2 and TRBJ2-7; D gene ambiguous. V lost 1 base to trimming and J lost 0 bases, with 10 bases between them. The CDR3 contains 15 residues. Germline CDR1 is SGHTA and CDR2 is FQGNSA. CDR3 in amino acids: CASSLDTISSYEQYF. CDR3 DNA sequence: TGTGCCAGCAGCTTAGATACGATTAGCTCCTACGAGCAGTACTTC.

The rearrangement uses TRBV5-1 and TRBJ1-1, with D possibly TRBD1 on 6 matching bases. Trimming left V 0 bases short and J 6 bases short, with 12 bases between. The CDR3 covers 14 residues. Germline V gives CDR1 SGHRS, CDR2 YFSETQ. CDR3 in DNA: TGCGCCAGCAGCTTGGGCCGGGGGGCCGCTGAAGCTTTCTTT. Encoded protein: CASSLGRGAAEAFF. The full variable domain, rest sourced from reference TRBV5-1 and TRBJ1-1, is KAGVTQTPRYLIKTRGQQVTLSCSPISGHRSVSWYQQTPGQGLQFLFEYFSETQRNKGNFPGRFSGRQFSNSRSEMNVSTLELGDSALYLCASSLGRGAAEAFFGQGTRLTVV.

A few counts support this clone. The rearrangement links TRBV5-4 to TRBJ2-7, with 9 positions matching TRBD1. The J segment lost 5 bases and the V segment lost 4 bases, leaving 13 bases of the junction unmatched. CDR1 is SGHNT, CDR2 YYREEE, per germline (reference sequence). The CDR3 loop spans 16 amino acids. The CDR3 nucleotides are TGTGCCAGCAGCCAACCTCCTTGCCGGGACAGGGACGAGCAGTACTTC. Translation: CASSQPPCRDRDEQYF.

This chain uses TRBV13 with TRBJ2-7; 7 bases are shared with TRBD1. This CDR3 is 13 amino acids long. J gave up 1 base and V 5 bases, and 2 bases lay outside the gene matches. Germline loops: CDR1 PRHDT, CDR2 FYEKMQ (reference sequence). This CDR3 reads CASSDRVSYEQYF. CDR3 nucleotides: TGTGCCAGCAGCGACAGGGTTTCCTACGAGCAGTACTTC.

V and J are TRBV11-2 and TRBJ2-4; 8 positions agree with TRBD1. The trim removed 1 base at V and 1 base at J, leaving 3 bases unmatched. Germline lookup yields CDR1 SGHAT and CDR2 FQNNGV. This CDR3 spans 16 amino acids. CDR3 amino acids: CASSLAGGKAKNIQYF. The CDR3 DNA follows: TGTGCCAGCAGCTTAGCAGGGGGCAAGGCCAAAAACATTCAGTACTTC.

With regard to this clone: The same CDR3 arises from other DNA sequences in this sample as well. This chain uses TRBV5-1 with TRBJ1-2; possible D gene TRBD1, 5 bases. This CDR3 region has 13 residues. V was trimmed by 0 bases and J by 6 bases, leaving 9 bases between them. The germline V gene encodes CDR1 SGHRS and CDR2 YFSETQ. The CDR3 here is CASSLGRGDGYTF. For the CDR3, the DNA is TGCGCCAGCAGCTTGGGGAGGGGCGATGGCTACACCTTC.

This clone was observed a single time. This rearrangement joins TRBV27 to TRBJ2-7; D is perhaps TRBD1 (5 bases). Germline CDR1 is MNHEY and CDR2 is SMNVEV (reference sequence). Between the trimmed V and J ends, which lost 3 bases and 3 bases, there was a span of 18 bases. The CDR3 spans 16 residues. The chain's CDR3 is CASSLSARVGLYEQYF. CDR3 nucleotide sequence: TGTGCCAGCAGTTTGTCAGCCAGGGTTGGGCTCTACGAGCAGTACTTC.

This chain's CDR3 is CASSLWGGYGYTF. As DNA, the CDR3 is TGTGCCAGCAGTTTATGGGGGGGGTATGGCTACACCTTC. The rearrangement joins TRBV12-3 or TRBV12-4 to TRBJ1-2; tentatively, D is TRBD1 (5 bases). V lost 2 bases and J lost 5, with 9 bases in between. This CDR3 is built from 13 residues.

This sequence joins TRBV6-1 and TRBJ1-5, with D tentatively TRBD1 (6 bases). Germline CDR1 and CDR2: MNHNS and SASEGT. Trimming pared 0 bases from V and 4 bases from J, leaving 13 bases between. This CDR3 region has 16 residues. This CDR3 is CASSEAGHYTNQPQHF. CDR3 bases: TGTGCCAGCAGTGAAGCGGGACATTATACGAATCAGCCCCAGCATTTT.

J is TRBJ2-5 and V is TRBV19; no reliable D call. CDR1 is LNHDA and CDR2 is SQIVND in the germline V gene (reference sequence). V lost 3 bases to trimming and J lost 5 bases, with 4 bases between them. The CDR3 extends over 11 amino acids. CDR3 DNA sequence: TGTGCCAGTAGTATTAGTGAGACCCAGTACTTC. Translated, it gives CASSISETQYF.

The chain recombines TRBV3-1 (or the pseudogene TRBV3-2) with TRBJ2-5; D gene uncertain. Germline CDR1 and CDR2: LGHDT and YNNKEL (reference sequence). This CDR3 is 11 amino acids long. V lost 5 bases and J 5 bases, leaving 6 bases between the germline ends. CDR3 nucleotides: TGTGCCAGCAGCTCCGGTGAGACCCAGTACTTC. As protein: CASSSGETQYF.

The chain couples TRBV4-1 to TRBJ1-1, with D maybe TRBD1 (6 bases). Trimming left V 0 bases short and J 0 bases short, with 14 bases between. There are 17 residues in the CDR3. Germline CDR1 reads MGHRA; CDR2 reads YSYEKL. The CDR3 DNA is TGCGCCAGCAGCCAAGATCCCCAGGGGCGAGTGAACACTGAAGCTTTCTTT. Protein product: CASSQDPQGRVNTEAFF.

CDR3 residues: CASSPTGRTTSGANVLTF. Written as DNA, the CDR3 is TGTGCCAGCAGCCCGACGGGGAGGACGACCTCTGGGGCCAACGTCCTGACTTTC. The rearrangement links TRBV3-1 (or the pseudogene TRBV3-2) to TRBJ2-6, with a tentative D call TRBD2 (6 bases). CDR1 is LGHDT and CDR2 is YNNKEL in the germline V gene (reference sequence). Trimming stripped 4 bases from V and 0 bases from J, with 16 bases between. This CDR3 spans 18 amino acids.

The V call is TRBV7-2, the J call TRBJ2-5; D gene ambiguous. V was pared by 0 bases and J by 3 bases, with 5 bases between. CDR1 and CDR2 from the germline V gene are SGHTA and FQGNSA. The CDR3 sequence is 13 residues long. DNA for the CDR3: TGTGCCAGCAGCTTAGCGTTTAAAGAGACCCAGTACTTC. Translated: CASSLAFKETQYF.

The gene calls are TRBV5-1 and TRBJ2-7; the D is unclear. The V end lost 5 bases, the J end lost 1 base, and 16 bases lay between the germline ends. Looked up from germline, CDR1 is SGHRS and CDR2 is YFSETQ. This CDR3 comprises 15 residues. Here the CDR3 reads CASRGWQEGSYEQYF. As DNA, the CDR3 is TGCGCCAGCAGAGGTTGGCAGGAAGGATCCTACGAGCAGTACTTC.

V is TRBV7-3 and J is TRBJ2-1; 9 bases fit TRBD2. V lost 4 bases to trimming and J lost 5 bases; unmatched junction nucleotides: 9. The CDR3 covers 16 residues. Germline V gene sequence: CDR1 SGHTA, CDR2 FQGTGA. CDR3 region: CASSSQGGGANNEQFF. Here the CDR3 DNA reads TGTGCCAGCAGCTCCCAAGGCGGGGGGGCCAACAATGAGCAGTTCTTC. The full variable domain, completed using reference TRBV7-3 and TRBJ2-1, is GAGVSQTPSNKVTEKGKYVELRCDPISGHTALYWYRQSLGQGPEFLIYFQGTGAADDSGLPNDRFFAVRPEGSVSTLKIQRTERGDSAVYLCASSSQGGGANNEQFFGPGTRLTVL.

The V and J genes are TRBV28 and TRBJ2-7; 10 nucleotides match TRBD2. In germline, CDR1 is MDHEN, CDR2 SYDVKM. The CDR3 covers 15 residues. J gave up 4 bases and V 5 bases, and 8 bases lay outside the gene matches. The CDR3 sequence is CASSPTGLASYEQYF. CDR3 DNA sequence: TGTGCCAGCAGTCCCACGGGACTAGCGAGTTACGAGCAGTACTTC.

The V and J genes are TRBV7-6 and TRBJ1-5; D gene ambiguous. CDR1 is SGHVS, CDR2 FNYEAQ, per germline. The length of the CDR3 is 15 residues. Trimming removed 1 base from V and 2 bases from J, with 9 bases in between. In DNA form, the CDR3 reads TGTGCCAGCAGCTTAGATCACACAGGCAATCAGCCCCAGCATTTT. Translating gives CASSLDHTGNQPQHF.

The chain employs TRBV5-1 and TRBJ1-1; D gene ambiguous. CDR3 length: 14 residues. Germline CDR1 and CDR2: SGHRS and YFSETQ. The V gene lost 6 bases and the J gene lost 1 base, with 13 bases spanning the gap. This chain's CDR3 is CASTPGPGNTEAFF. The CDR3 DNA follows: TGCGCCAGCACCCCCGGCCCAGGGAACACTGAAGCTTTCTTT.

The V and J genes are TRBV6-2 or TRBV6-3 and TRBJ2-2; the match to TRBD1 covers 8 bases. V lost 2 bases and J lost 6; bases outside the gene matches: 5. CDR1 is MNHEY and CDR2 is SVGEGT in the germline V gene. The CDR3 loop spans 15 amino acids. DNA for the CDR3: TGTGCCAGCAGTTACAGGACAGGGACCGCCGGGGAGCTGTTTTTT. Amino acid sequence: CASSYRTGTAGELFF.

CDR3 nucleotides: TGTGCCAGCAGCTCCGGAGGGAACCGGCGGGACTATGGCTACACCTTC. Translation: CASSSGGNRRDYGYTF. The chain uses TRBV7-2 and TRBJ1-2; D is ambiguous. This CDR3 has 16 amino acids. The germline V gene encodes CDR1 SGHTA and CDR2 FQGNSA. V shed 4 bases and J shed 3 bases, with 18 bases lying between them.

The rearrangement links TRBV4-1 to TRBJ1-5; 7 nucleotides align to TRBD1. With V trimmed by 0 bases and J by 2 bases, 4 bases remained unmatched. Germline CDR1 is MGHRA and CDR2 is YSYEKL. The CDR3 loop spans 16 amino acids. The DNA for the CDR3 is TGCGCCAGCAGCCAAGATTGGGACAGAGGCAATCAGCCCCAGCATTTT. This sequence encodes CASSQDWDRGNQPQHF.

This chain connects TRBV3-1 (or the pseudogene TRBV3-2) to TRBJ2-1, with D perhaps matching TRBD2 (6 bases). Germline values: CDR1 LGHDT, CDR2 YNNKEL (reference sequence). Deletions cut 6 bases from V and 6 bases from J, with 18 bases between. This CDR3 is 15 amino acids long. The CDR3 reads CASSLADIRSNEQFF. CDR3 DNA: TGTGCCAGCAGTTTAGCGGATATTAGAAGCAATGAGCAGTTCTTC.

The V gene is TRBV11-2, the J gene TRBJ1-1; D possibly corresponds to TRBD1 (6 bases). This CDR3 contains 14 residues. The V gene lost 3 bases and the J gene lost 5 bases, with 13 bases spanning the gap. From germline, CDR1 is SGHAT and CDR2 FQNNGV. The CDR3 bases are TGTGCCAGCAGCTTTCAACCAGGGGAAACTGAAGCTTTCTTT. Its translation: CASSFQPGETEAFF.

The CDR3 spells CASSLGGSGPDTQYF. The CDR3 coding sequence is TGCGCCAGCAGCTTGGGCGGGAGTGGCCCAGATACGCAGTATTTT. The chain combines TRBV5-1 with TRBJ2-3; 7 nucleotides agree with TRBD2. Germline lookup yields CDR1 SGHRS and CDR2 YFSETQ. With V trimmed by 0 bases and J by 4 bases, 5 bases remained unmatched. CDR3 length: 15 residues. Supplemented by reference TRBV5-1 and TRBJ2-3, the full variable domain reads KAGVTQTPRYLIKTRGQQVTLSCSPISGHRSVSWYQQTPGQGLQFLFEYFSETQRNKGNFPGRFSGRQFSNSRSEMNVSTLELGDSALYLCASSLGGSGPDTQYFGPGTRLTVL.

V gene TRBV4-1 combines with J gene TRBJ2-3; TRBD1 matches 9 bases. V was pared by 1 base and J by 2 bases, with 7 bases of the junction left unmatched. Germline V gene lookup returns CDR1 MGHRA and CDR2 YSYEKL. The CDR3 loop spans 17 amino acids. The CDR3 spells CASSQVLTGGLTDTQYF. DNA of the CDR3: TGCGCCAGCAGCCAAGTGTTGACAGGGGGACTCACAGATACGCAGTATTTT.

The V and J genes are TRBV29-1 and TRBJ2-3; TRBD2 matches at 10 bases. This CDR3 has 14 amino acids. Germline trimming cut 0 bases from V and 8 bases from J; bases unmatched to any gene: 5. Germline V gene lookup returns CDR1 SQVTM and CDR2 ANQGSEA. CDR3 sequence (DNA): TGCAGCGTTGAAGAAACTAGCGGGACTCTTACGCAGTATTTT. Amino acids: CSVEETSGTLTQYF.